These 27 T cell receptor beta chains were all obtained from the same sample, sequenced in a study of neurological immune-mediated disorders. MiXCR, run by TCRdb on the 5' RACE reads, gives a single entry per CDR3 protein. The sample lists tens of thousands of distinct CDR3 sequences, roughly 3.5% occurring once. Sequences were obtained from PBMCs. Receptor source: a woman in her 30s with multiple sclerosis.

This clonotype showed up just a few times. The V and J genes are TRBV6-5 and TRBJ2-5; the D is unclear. The CDR3 loop spans 14 amino acids. In germline, CDR1 is MNHEY, CDR2 SVGAGI. Trimming left V 0 bases short and J 1 base short, with 6 bases between. The CDR3 region is CASSYSMSQETQYF. CDR3 sequence (DNA): TGTGCCAGCAGTTACTCGATGAGCCAAGAGACCCAGTACTTC.

Ten or more counts support this clonotype. The genes are TRBV12-3 or TRBV12-4 and TRBJ1-1, with TRBD1 matching 7 bases. V gave up 5 bases and J gave up 1 base; unmatched junction bases: 4. CDR3 length: 14 amino acids. CDR3 bases: TGTGCCAGCAGTCAGACAGGGAGGAACACTGAAGCTTTCTTT. This sequence encodes CASSQTGRNTEAFF.

In this sample, this clonotype turned up many times. The chain carries TRBV7-9 and TRBJ2-1; 11 nucleotides match TRBD1. Looked up from germline, CDR1 is SEHNR and CDR2 is FQNEAQ (reference sequence). The junction had 7 bases not matched to a gene; V was cut back by 4 bases and J by 8 bases. The CDR3 consists of 15 residues. The CDR3 coding sequence is TGTGCCAGCAGCTCTTGGACAGGGGGCATTGATGAGCAGTTCTTC. Amino acid sequence: CASSSWTGGIDEQFF.

This clonotype occurred many times. V gene TRBV7-9 combines with J gene TRBJ2-2; D perhaps matches TRBD1 (6 bases). The germline V and J ends were trimmed by 2 bases and 6 bases, with 16 bases remaining between them. From germline, CDR1 is SEHNR and CDR2 FQNEAQ (reference sequence). The CDR3 contains 16 residues. The CDR3 DNA sequence: TGTGCCAGCAGCTTAATTGGCTGGGGGCGCCCCGGGGAGCTGTTTTTT. Translating it yields CASSLIGWGRPGELFF.

This CDR3 reads CASTSVRLIGYGYTF. DNA for the CDR3: TGTGCCAGCACCTCAGTTCGGTTAATTGGCTATGGCTACACCTTC. This chain connects TRBV11-2 to TRBJ1-2; D is unclear. Germline CDR1 SGHAT, CDR2 FQNNGV. The germline V and J ends were trimmed by 7 bases and 4 bases, with 19 bases remaining between them. CDR3 length equals 15 residues.

Only a few counts were recorded for this clonotype. This chain connects TRBV5-1 to TRBJ1-4, with 9 bases identical to TRBD1. Germline V gene lookup returns CDR1 SGHRS and CDR2 YFSETQ. Trimming cost V 2 bases and J 5 bases; bases outside gene matches: 4. This CDR3 spans 15 amino acids. The CDR3 DNA follows: TGCGCCAGCAGCTTATACAGGGGGCCGAATGAAAAACTGTTTTTT. As protein: CASSLYRGPNEKLFF. Full variable domain (outside the CDR3, taken from reference TRBV5-1 and TRBJ1-4): KAGVTQTPRYLIKTRGQQVTLSCSPISGHRSVSWYQQTPGQGLQFLFEYFSETQRNKGNFPGRFSGRQFSNSRSEMNVSTLELGDSALYLCASSLYRGPNEKLFFGSGTQLSVL.

Many counts were recorded for this clonotype. The rearrangement joins TRBV27 to TRBJ1-2; D possibly corresponds to TRBD1 (5 bases). Germline-derived CDR1 and CDR2 are MNHEY and SMNVEV (reference sequence). There are 13 residues in the CDR3. Trimming removed 6 bases at V and 5 bases at J, with 13 bases between. The CDR3 loop is CASSLVGTYGYTF. CDR3 sequence (DNA): TGTGCCAGCAGCTTAGTCGGGACTTATGGCTACACCTTC.

This clonotype was detected ten times or more. The chain couples TRBV5-1 to TRBJ2-2, with D perhaps matching TRBD1 (7 bases). V was shortened by 4 bases and J by 3 bases, with 13 bases between the two germline ends. The germline V gene encodes CDR1 SGHRS and CDR2 YFSETQ. CDR3 length: 15 residues. CDR3 nucleotides: TGCGCCAGCAGCACGCAGGGGGGAGACACCGGGGAGCTGTTTTTT. Protein: CASSTQGGDTGELFF.

This clonotype was found many times. The genes are TRBV14 and TRBJ2-1; D gene ambiguous. Per germline, CDR1 SGHDN and CDR2 FVKESK. This CDR3 contains 13 residues. Trimming pared 0 bases from V and 12 bases from J, leaving 12 bases between. In DNA, the CDR3 is TGTGCCAGCAGCCAAGATCGGATTAGTGCGCAGTTCTTC. Its translation: CASSQDRISAQFF. The whole variable domain, filled in from reference TRBV14 and TRBJ2-1, reads EAGVTQFPSHSVIEKGQTVTLRCDPISGHDNLYWYRRVMGKEIKFLLHFVKESKQDESGMPNNRFLAERTGGTYSTLKVQPAELEDSGVYFCASSQDRISAQFFGPGTRLTVL.

This clonotype was counted ten times or more. The chain uses TRBV5-1 and TRBJ1-1; perhaps TRBD1 as D (5 bases). The V end lost 3 bases, the J end lost 3 bases, and 15 bases lay between the germline ends. CDR3 size: 15 residues. Per the germline V gene, CDR1 is SGHRS and CDR2 is YFSETQ. DNA of the CDR3: TGCGCCAGCAGCTCCGATCGGAGGGGCGACACTGAAGCTTTCTTT. It yields the protein CASSSDRRGDTEAFF.

V is TRBV27 and J is TRBJ2-1, with D perhaps matching TRBD2 (5 bases). The CDR3 extends over 15 amino acids. The V and J ends lost 5 bases and 10 bases respectively, with 21 bases between them. Germline V gives CDR1 MNHEY, CDR2 SMNVEV (reference sequence). The CDR3 DNA is TGTGCCAGCAGTCCCCGGGCCCAGCCGACGGGGGAGCAGTTCTTC. Encoded protein: CASSPRAQPTGEQFF.

The table lists this clonotype with many counts. This sequence joins TRBV5-1 and TRBJ2-7; D is unresolved. CDR1 and CDR2 (germline): SGHRS, YFSETQ. V dropped 0 bases and J dropped 3 bases, with 10 bases sitting between them. The CDR3 is 14 amino acids. In DNA, the CDR3 is TGCGCCAGCAGCTTGGTTCCTTATAACTACGAGCAGTACTTC. This encodes CASSLVPYNYEQYF.

This clonotype was observed a handful of times. The chain recombines TRBV6-2 or TRBV6-3 with TRBJ2-7; D possibly corresponds to TRBD2 (5 bases). Germline CDR1 is MNHEY and CDR2 is SVGEGT. CDR3 length: 14 residues. Deletions cut 2 bases from V and 2 bases from J, with 10 bases between. The CDR3 loop reads CASSYPLVPYEQYF. The CDR3 DNA follows: TGTGCCAGCAGTTACCCACTAGTCCCCTACGAGCAGTACTTC.

This clonotype has a handful of counts. This rearrangement joins TRBV7-2 to TRBJ1-1; tentative D call: TRBD1 (5 bases). The CDR3 is 14 amino acids. Germline V gene data show CDR1 as SGHTA and CDR2 as FQGNSA. Trimming left V 1 base short and J 2 bases short, with 8 bases between. The CDR3 sequence is CASSLGQPNTEAFF. Here the CDR3 DNA reads TGTGCCAGCAGCTTAGGACAGCCCAACACTGAAGCTTTCTTT.

The chain carries TRBV5-1 and TRBJ1-1, with D tentatively TRBD1 (6 bases). The CDR3 covers 14 residues. Germline V gene sequence: CDR1 SGHRS, CDR2 YFSETQ. V lost 4 bases and J lost 1, with 11 bases in between. The CDR3 is CASSNPTGNTEAFF. CDR3 DNA sequence: TGCGCCAGCAGCAACCCGACAGGGAACACTGAAGCTTTCTTT.

This clonotype was detected only a few times. The chain uses TRBV5-6 and TRBJ2-5; TRBD1 matches 10 bases. V lost 4 bases to trimming and J lost 5 bases; unmatched junction nucleotides: 8. Germline CDR1 reads SGHDT; CDR2 reads YYEEEE. The CDR3 length is 15 residues. For the CDR3, the DNA is TGTGCCAGCAGCACCGTGACGGACAGGGGGGAGACCCAGTACTTC. Encoded protein: CASSTVTDRGETQYF.

This clonotype was seen at least ten times. The rearrangement links TRBV29-1 to TRBJ2-4; D is possibly TRBD1 (5 bases). V lost 0 bases to trimming and J lost 0 bases, with 12 bases between them. The CDR3 loop spans 16 amino acids. Germline CDR1 and CDR2: SQVTM and ANQGSEA. The CDR3 reads CSVEDRQGTAKNIQYF. The CDR3 DNA follows: TGCAGCGTTGAAGATCGTCAGGGCACAGCCAAAAACATTCAGTACTTC.

This clonotype was recorded a few times. The rearrangement links TRBV10-3 to TRBJ2-2, with 7 bases matching TRBD1. The ends lost 2 bases at V and 4 bases at J; junction bases unmatched: 4. The CDR3 runs 15 residues. The germline gives CDR1 ENHRY, CDR2 SYGVKD. The CDR3 here is CAISEVRGSTGELFF. CDR3 sequence (DNA): TGTGCCATCAGTGAGGTCAGGGGGTCCACCGGGGAGCTGTTTTTT.

Ten or more counts support this clonotype. The chain couples TRBV19 to TRBJ2-7; no definite D call. CDR1 and CDR2 (germline): LNHDA, SQIVND (reference sequence). The CDR3 runs to 13 residues. Trimming shortened V by 10 bases and J by 2 bases, and 15 bases separated the two germline ends. The CDR3 is CATKRSGAYEQYF. The DNA for the CDR3 is TGTGCCACCAAAAGGTCTGGGGCCTACGAGCAGTACTTC. Combining the CDR3 with reference TRBV19 and TRBJ2-7 gives the whole variable domain DGGITQSPKYLFRKEGQNVTLSCEQNLNHDAMYWYRQDPGQGLRLIYYSQIVNDFQKGDIAEGYSVSREKKESFPLTVTSAQKNPTAFYLCATKRSGAYEQYFGPGTRLTVT.

Many counts were recorded for this clonotype. The chain is built from TRBV19 and TRBJ1-2; D ambiguous. The V gene's germline CDR1 is LNHDA and CDR2 SQIVND (reference sequence). Trimming pared 4 bases from V and 8 bases from J, leaving 11 bases between. This CDR3 has 12 amino acids. CDR3 amino acids: CASSTGRRGYTF. CDR3 DNA: TGTGCCAGTAGTACTGGGAGGCGCGGCTACACCTTC.

The chain recombines TRBV14 with TRBJ2-1; 7 bases are shared with TRBD2. In germline, CDR1 is SGHDN, CDR2 FVKESK. The CDR3 has 17 amino acids. Trimming cost V 1 base and J 4 bases; bases outside gene matches: 10. The CDR3 region is CASSQVAGSVLYNEQFF. The CDR3 DNA sequence: TGTGCCAGCAGCCAAGTAGCGGGCTCCGTACTTTACAATGAGCAGTTCTTC.

This clonotype has a count of ten or more. V usage is TRBV21-1 and J usage is TRBJ1-5. TRBV21-1 is a pseudogene. The CDR3 consists of 13 residues. The CDR3 DNA reads as TGTGCCAGCCAATTCACAGTCAATCAGCCCCAGCATTTT. Its protein product is CASQFTVNQPQHF.

This clonotype appeared many times. The V call is TRBV5-1, the J call TRBJ2-3, with TRBD2 identical over 8 bases. This CDR3 has 18 amino acids. CDR1 is SGHRS, CDR2 YFSETQ, per germline. Losses at the gene ends were 3 bases for V and 1 base for J; bases not matched to a gene: 13. The CDR3 reads CASSSGGYTTLGTDTQYF. In DNA, the CDR3 is TGCGCCAGCAGCTCGGGGGGGTATACCACCCTGGGCACAGATACGCAGTATTTT.

A note on this clonotype: A junction boundary mismatches the germline segment, possibly from a read error. The chain joins TRBV5-1 to TRBJ1-6, with 10 nucleotides matching TRBD1. The germline gives CDR1 SGHRS, CDR2 YFSETQ. CDR3 length equals 14 residues. For the CDR3, the DNA is TGCGCCAGCAGCTCGGGACAGGGGTATTCACCCCTCAACTTT. It specifies CASSSGQGYSPLNF.

Note on this clonotype: Possible read error: a much larger clone is one base away. This sequence joins TRBV29-1 and TRBJ1-1; possibly TRBD1 for D (6 bases). The germline gives CDR1 SQVTM, CDR2 ANQGSEA. The CDR3 extends over 14 amino acids. V lost 5 bases and J 3 bases, leaving 16 bases between the germline ends. The CDR3 DNA sequence: TGCAGCGTTCGAGGGGGGACAACTTACACTGAAGCTTTCTTT. Translating it yields CSVRGGTTYTEAFF.

A note on this clonotype: Germline is not matched at one junction end, which may reflect a read error. This chain connects TRBV20-1 to TRBJ1-5; unclear D gene. The CDR3 loop spans 14 amino acids. Per the germline V gene, CDR1 is DFQATT and CDR2 is SNEGSKA (reference sequence). The CDR3 DNA sequence: TGCAGTGCTAGAGATGCACGAGGGAATCAGCCCCAGAATTTT. Amino acid sequence: CSARDARGNQPQNF.

This clonotype was observed at least ten times. V gene TRBV4-1 combines with J gene TRBJ2-5; D possibly uses TRBD1 or TRBD2 (6 bases each). CDR3 size: 16 residues. V was shortened by 0 bases and J by 2 bases, with 13 bases between the two germline ends. Germline CDR1 is MGHRA and CDR2 is YSYEKL. The CDR3 nucleotides read TGCGCCAGCAGCCAAGATACGGGGGCCCCACAAGAGACCCAGTACTTC. Residues: CASSQDTGAPQETQYF.